This T cell receptor (beta chain) was sequenced during a study of blood T cell repertoires in COVID-19. Germline CDR1 SSHAT, CDR2 FNYEAQ (reference sequence). The CDR3 is 17 residues long. This clone has just a few counts. Germline is not matched at one junction end, which may reflect a read error. The repertoire was sequenced with immunoSEQ multiplex PCR; TCRdb's copy has only in-frame clones and lacks some. In the table there are 150,000 or so clones, around 81% of which are singletons. The origin of this receptor is a man in his sixties with active or convalescent COVID-19. Sequenced input: peripheral blood. This chain uses TRBV7-7 with TRBJ2-5; tentatively, D is TRBD2 (6 bases). CDR3 sequence reads: CASSLGRLVNLGETQYF. CDR3 coding DNA: TGTGCTAGCAGCTTAGGACGACTAGTTAATCTCGGGGAGACCCAGTACTTC.